Listed below are T cell receptor beta chains from one sample, sequenced in a study of blood T cell repertoires in COVID-19. Data came from immunoSEQ multiplex PCR; TCRdb stores just in-frame clones and leaves some out. The sample consists of 130,000 to 150,000 clones, 75% to 85% of them appearing once. Source material: peripheral blood. The origin of the receptors is a human donor with acute or convalescent COVID-19. The donor label of this sample is uncertain. Each CDR3 is given without its conserved first and last residue.

TRBV5-4 | ASSTRTSGNEQF
TRBV12-3/TRBV12-4 | ASGRGMVAF
TRBV4-2 | ASSQEGSGQRLPQH
TRBV27 | ASSPQAHREKAPLH
TRBV6-5 | ASSFDYYQETQY
TRBV30 | AWSHRGPNSPLH
TRBV27 | ASSSTGGHTEAF
TRBV29-1 | SVWKTGRRTEAF
TRBV7-6 | ASSLGTGVNTEAF
TRBV7-8 | ASSFRAGGETQY
TRBV1 | TSPRDRLNEKLF
TRBV7-8 | ASSLAPGQKSYEQY
TRBV5-6 | ASSSIQTGINTEAF
TRBV10-3 | AISEGQGNEKLF
TRBV3-1/TRBV3-2 | ASSQGHSGALGY
TRBV5-1 | ASNSGQGTHGYT
TRBV27 | ASSHGRGWDTGELF
TRBV6-6 | ASSHRGDGGYT
TRBV6-5 | ASSHLGEKLF
TRBV4-1 | ASSQGEAANEKLF
TRBV3-1/TRBV3-2 | ASSPQGLTNEKLF
TRBV5-1 | ASSRGSNYGYT
TRBV19 | ASNLESNQPQH
TRBV19 | ASTMGGKRNNEKLF
TRBV2 | ASRSGTRNIQY
TRBV15 | ATSRGTGLDSEAF
TRBV30 | AWRAGRESDGYT
TRBV3-1/TRBV3-2 | ASSQGSGTGSSYEQY
TRBV7-8 | ASSSGGDGYT
TRBV27 | ASSSVPGQEITDTQY
TRBV14 | ASSPLPQDTYEQY
TRBV12-3/TRBV12-4 | ASSRREKLF
TRBV12-3/TRBV12-4 | ASSGLILNEQF
TRBV4-1 | ASSQVPGEFYT
TRBV24-1 | ATSDPGASSYNEQF
TRBV12-3/TRBV12-4 | ASSLGTEAF
TRBV10-3 | AISEGGGGQGGDEQF
TRBV7-9 | ASSRRLAGTDTQY
TRBV19 | ASIGGTGYGYT
TRBV2 | ASSDRQGLYSNQPQH
TRBV2 | ASRGQVEWYGYT
TRBV4-1 | ASSQEDWDRGGKTF
TRBV6-4 | ASSALPGQGFVLT
TRBV2 | ASSEATGFEKLF
TRBV5-4 | ASSLESGQGYT
TRBV9 | ASSVLAVLTGELF
TRBV3-1/TRBV3-2 | ASSQGGGLETQY
TRBV9 | ASTLAGGRDEQF
TRBV13 | ASSLGLDRVMQF
TRBV6-5 | ASRPGHMNTGELF
TRBV5-1 | ASSYRQDTEAF
TRBV10-2 | ASRISGTGGEYNSPLH
TRBV11-3 | ASSSTADTSTDTQY
TRBV18 | ASSRGQGLGEQF
TRBV4-1 | ASSRGTGGVLNTEAF